This T cell receptor beta chain appears in the sequencing data of a study of T cell responses to AZD1222 COVID-19 vaccine. This clone is a singleton in its sample. As yet, its antigen is unknown. Germline V lookup: CDR1 KGHSY, CDR2 FQNENV. V was clipped by 6 bases and J by 11 bases; unmatched bases: 6. CDR3 length: 12 residues. Study observations and caveats: There were mostly white British donors and more females than males, and clonal diversity was possibly underestimated. Of the AZD1222 recipients, only 5 or 6 were seropositive at baseline.

Using immunoSEQ multiplex PCR, the repertoire was profiled, and TCRdb retains in-frame clones only, with some absent. The sample lists fewer than 200,000 clones, 85% to 90% seen once, with around 1.6% in the top ten. This chain connects TRBV16 to TRBJ1-4; TRBD1 matches at 7 bases. The source material was peripheral blood, sampled on day 0 of AZD1222 vaccination. This clonotype was obtained from an adult in good health. The CDR3 DNA reads TGTGCCAGCAGGGGGGACAGCTCTAAACTGTTTTTT. Its protein is CASRGDSSKLFF. Filled out from reference TRBV16 and TRBJ1-4, the complete variable domain reads GEEVAQTPKHLVRGEGQKAKLYCAPIKGHSYVFWYQQVLKNEFKFLISFQNENVFDETGMPKERFSAKCLPNSPCSLEIQATKLEDSAVYFCASRGDSSKLFFGSGTQLSVL.